The entry that follows covers one TCR beta chain sequence. The antigen is not known. The CDR3 totals 13 residues. Profiling relied on immunoSEQ multiplex PCR, and the TCRdb table lists in-frame clones only, not all of them. The sample contains 15,000 to 20,000 clones, about 80% of which appear only once. All patients were mismatch repair deficient, assessed by either PCR or immunohistochemistry. The TCR-sequenced patients were a few responders to pembrolizumab. This sample is drawn from a study of PD-1 blockade in mismatch repair-deficient tumors. In the study overall: Patients had around 11 mismatch repair-deficient cancer types and were previously treated and progressing.

Findings of the study overall: Rapid post-treatment expansion, then contraction, generally preceding radiologic response, marked tumor-resident clones.

This TCR was recovered from an adult with mismatch repair-deficient cancer. The chain combines TRBV21-1 with TRBJ2-7; the table gives TRBD2 as D, unverified against the DNA. TRBV21-1 is given as a pseudogene. The material sequenced was PBMCs, taken about 23 weeks after starting pembrolizumab. The CDR3 DNA reads TGTGCCAGCAGCAAAGCTAGCTCCTACGAGCAGTACTTC. It encodes CASSKASSYEQYF.